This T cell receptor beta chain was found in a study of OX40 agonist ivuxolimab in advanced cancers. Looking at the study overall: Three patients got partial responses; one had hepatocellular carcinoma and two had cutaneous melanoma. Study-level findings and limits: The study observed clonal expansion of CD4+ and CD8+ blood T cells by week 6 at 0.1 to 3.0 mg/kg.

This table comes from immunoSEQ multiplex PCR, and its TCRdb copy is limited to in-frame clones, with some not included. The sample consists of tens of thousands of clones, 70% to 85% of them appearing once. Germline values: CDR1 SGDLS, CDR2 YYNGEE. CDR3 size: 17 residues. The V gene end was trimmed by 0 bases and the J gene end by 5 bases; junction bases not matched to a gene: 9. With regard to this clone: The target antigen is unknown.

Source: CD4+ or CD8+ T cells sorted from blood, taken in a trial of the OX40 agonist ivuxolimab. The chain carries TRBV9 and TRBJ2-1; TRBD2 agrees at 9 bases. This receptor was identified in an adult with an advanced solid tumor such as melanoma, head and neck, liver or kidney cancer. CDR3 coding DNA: TGTGCCAGCAGCGTAGGATTGTGGGCTAGCGGGGACAATGAGCAGTTCTTC. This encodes CASSVGLWASGDNEQFF.